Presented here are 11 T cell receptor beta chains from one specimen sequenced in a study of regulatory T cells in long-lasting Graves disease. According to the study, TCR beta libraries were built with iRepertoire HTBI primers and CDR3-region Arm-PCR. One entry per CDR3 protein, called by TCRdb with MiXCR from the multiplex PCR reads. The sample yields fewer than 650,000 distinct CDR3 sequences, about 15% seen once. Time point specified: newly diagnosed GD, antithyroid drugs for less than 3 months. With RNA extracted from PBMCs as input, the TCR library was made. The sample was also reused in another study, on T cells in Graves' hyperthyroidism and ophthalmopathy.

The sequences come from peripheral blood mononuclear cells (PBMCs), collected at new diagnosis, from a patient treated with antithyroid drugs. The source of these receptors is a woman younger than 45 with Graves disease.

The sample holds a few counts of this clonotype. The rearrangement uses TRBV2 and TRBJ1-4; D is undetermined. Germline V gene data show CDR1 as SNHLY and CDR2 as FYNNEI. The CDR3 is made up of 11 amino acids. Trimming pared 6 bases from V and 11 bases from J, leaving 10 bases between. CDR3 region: CASSETPKLFF. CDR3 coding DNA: TGTGCCAGCAGCGAGACCCCTAAACTGTTTTTT.

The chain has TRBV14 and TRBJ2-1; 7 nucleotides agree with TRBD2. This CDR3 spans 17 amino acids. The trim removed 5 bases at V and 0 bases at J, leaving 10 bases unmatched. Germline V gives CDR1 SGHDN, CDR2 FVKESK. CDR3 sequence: CASSSLIGGSSYNEQFF. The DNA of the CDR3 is TGTGCCAGCAGCTCTCTTATCGGGGGGAGCTCCTACAATGAGCAGTTCTTC.

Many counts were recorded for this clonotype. DNA of the CDR3: TGTGCCAGCAGTGACCAGGGGCGGTTGAACACTGAAGCTTTCTTT. Translating gives CASSDQGRLNTEAFF. The J gene is TRBJ1-1, the V gene TRBV6-1; weak D call: TRBD1 (6 bases). Germline CDR1 is MNHNS and CDR2 is SASEGT. V was shortened by 3 bases and J by 0 bases, with 11 bases between the two germline ends. The CDR3 has 15 residues.

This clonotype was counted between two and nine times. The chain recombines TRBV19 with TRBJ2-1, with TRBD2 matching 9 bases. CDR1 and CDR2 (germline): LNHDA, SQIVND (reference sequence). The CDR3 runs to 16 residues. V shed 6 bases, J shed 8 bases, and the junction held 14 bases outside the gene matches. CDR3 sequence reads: CASSDPSGIGIDEQFF. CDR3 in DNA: TGTGCCAGTAGCGATCCTAGCGGGATTGGGATCGATGAGCAGTTCTTC.

CDR3 DNA sequence: TGTGCCAGCAGTGGTGGGTATTCACCCCTCCACTTT. It yields the protein CASSGGYSPLHF. The gene calls are TRBV2 and TRBJ1-6, with no clear D. V lost 4 bases and J 8 bases, leaving 6 bases between the germline ends. Germline assignment: CDR1 SNHLY and CDR2 FYNNEI. There are 12 residues in the CDR3. Complete variable domain (other parts from reference TRBV2 and TRBJ1-6): EPEVTQTPSHQVTQMGQEVILRCVPISNHLYFYWYRQILGQKVEFLVSFYNNEISEKSEIFDDQFSVERPDGSNFTLKIRSTKLEDSAMYFCASSGGYSPLHFGNGTRLTVT.

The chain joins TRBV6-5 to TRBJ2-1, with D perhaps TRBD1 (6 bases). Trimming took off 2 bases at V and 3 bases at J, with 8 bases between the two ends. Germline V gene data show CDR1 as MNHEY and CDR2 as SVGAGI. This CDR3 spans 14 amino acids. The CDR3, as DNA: TGTGCCAGCAGTTACACCAGGGGCTACAATGAGCAGTTCTTC. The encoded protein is CASSYTRGYNEQFF.

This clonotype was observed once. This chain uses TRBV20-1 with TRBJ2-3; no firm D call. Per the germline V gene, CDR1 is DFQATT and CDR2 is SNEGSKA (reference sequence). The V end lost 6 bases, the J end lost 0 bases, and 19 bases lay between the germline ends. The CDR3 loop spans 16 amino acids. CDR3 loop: CSALSRARSSTDTQYF. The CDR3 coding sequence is TGCAGTGCCCTATCTCGGGCCCGCTCTAGCACAGATACGCAGTATTTT.

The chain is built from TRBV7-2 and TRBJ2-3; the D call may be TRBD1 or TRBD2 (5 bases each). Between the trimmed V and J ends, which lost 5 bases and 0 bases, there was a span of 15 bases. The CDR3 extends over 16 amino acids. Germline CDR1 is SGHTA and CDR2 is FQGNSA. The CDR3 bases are TGTGCCAGCAGCACAGGCTGGGGGTTAAGCACAGATACGCAGTATTTT. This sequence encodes CASSTGWGLSTDTQYF.

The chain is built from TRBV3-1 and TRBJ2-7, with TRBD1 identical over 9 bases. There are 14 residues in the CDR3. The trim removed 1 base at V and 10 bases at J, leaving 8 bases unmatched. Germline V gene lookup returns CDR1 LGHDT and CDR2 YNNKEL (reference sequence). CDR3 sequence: CASSQVGTGPPQYF. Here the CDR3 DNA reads TGTGCCAGCAGCCAAGTGGGGACAGGGCCTCCCCAGTACTTC.

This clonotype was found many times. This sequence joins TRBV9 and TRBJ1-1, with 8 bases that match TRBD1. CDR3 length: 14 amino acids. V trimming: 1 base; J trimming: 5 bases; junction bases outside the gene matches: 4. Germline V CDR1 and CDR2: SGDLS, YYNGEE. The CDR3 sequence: CASSVMGTGTEAFF. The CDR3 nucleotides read TGTGCCAGCAGCGTAATGGGGACAGGAACTGAAGCTTTCTTT.

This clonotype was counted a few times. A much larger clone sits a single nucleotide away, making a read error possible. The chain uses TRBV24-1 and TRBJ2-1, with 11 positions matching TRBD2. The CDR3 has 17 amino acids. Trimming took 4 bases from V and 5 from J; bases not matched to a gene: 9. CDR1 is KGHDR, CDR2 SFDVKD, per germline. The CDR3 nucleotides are TGTGCCACCAGTGACCTGGGGACTAGCGGAGTAAACAATGAGCAGTTCTTC. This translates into CATSDLGTSGVNNEQFF.